This T cell receptor (beta chain) was observed in a study of T-cell reconstitution after alpha-beta-depleted transplantation in children. It was with unique molecular identifiers that the TCRbeta library was prepared. TCRdb redid the calling of the PCR reads with MiXCR, one entry per CDR3 protein. The sample carries about 110,000 distinct CDR3 sequences, around 6.4% recorded once. Study-wide results and limits: Approximately two months post-transplant, alpha-beta T cells reportedly originated from several hundred expanded graft clones. Hyperexpanded clones declined; after one year, newly produced T cells mostly supplied diversity. The study traced high day-60 TCRbeta diversity in some patients to surviving recipient T cells and thymic progenitors.

On this clonotype itself: What it recognizes is unknown. Since a much larger clone is just one base distant, this may be a read error.

This CDR3 has 12 amino acids. J gave up 5 bases and V 2 bases, and 1 base lay outside the gene matches. Germline V gives CDR1 SGHRS, CDR2 YFSETQ. The sequence was collected from a male patient aged 2 to 10 who had a stem cell transplant for acute lymphoblastic leukemia, so the T cells may come from the graft donor. This chain links TRBV5-1 with TRBJ2-7, with TRBD2 identical over 7 bases. The sample here was PBMCs, mostly from graft donor cells, taken 360 days after TCRalphabeta/CD19-depleted stem cell transplant. CDR3 protein: CASSFGLDEQYF. Written as DNA, the CDR3 is TGCGCCAGCAGCTTTGGACTAGACGAGCAGTACTTC.